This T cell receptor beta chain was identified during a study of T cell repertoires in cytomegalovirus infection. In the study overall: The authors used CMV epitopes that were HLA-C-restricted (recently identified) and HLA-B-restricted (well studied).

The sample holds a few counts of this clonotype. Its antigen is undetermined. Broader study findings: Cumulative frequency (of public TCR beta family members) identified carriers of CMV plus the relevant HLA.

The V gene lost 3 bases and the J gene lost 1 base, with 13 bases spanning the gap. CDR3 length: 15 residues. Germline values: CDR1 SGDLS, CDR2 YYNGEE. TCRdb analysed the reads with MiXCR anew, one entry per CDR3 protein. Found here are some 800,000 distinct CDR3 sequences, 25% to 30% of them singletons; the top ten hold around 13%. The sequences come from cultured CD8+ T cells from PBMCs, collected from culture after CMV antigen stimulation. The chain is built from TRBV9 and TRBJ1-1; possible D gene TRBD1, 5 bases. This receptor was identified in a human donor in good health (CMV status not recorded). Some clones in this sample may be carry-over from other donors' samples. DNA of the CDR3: TGTGCCAGCAGCGCATACGACGGGGGGAACACTGAAGCTTTCTTT. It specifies CASSAYDGGNTEAFF.